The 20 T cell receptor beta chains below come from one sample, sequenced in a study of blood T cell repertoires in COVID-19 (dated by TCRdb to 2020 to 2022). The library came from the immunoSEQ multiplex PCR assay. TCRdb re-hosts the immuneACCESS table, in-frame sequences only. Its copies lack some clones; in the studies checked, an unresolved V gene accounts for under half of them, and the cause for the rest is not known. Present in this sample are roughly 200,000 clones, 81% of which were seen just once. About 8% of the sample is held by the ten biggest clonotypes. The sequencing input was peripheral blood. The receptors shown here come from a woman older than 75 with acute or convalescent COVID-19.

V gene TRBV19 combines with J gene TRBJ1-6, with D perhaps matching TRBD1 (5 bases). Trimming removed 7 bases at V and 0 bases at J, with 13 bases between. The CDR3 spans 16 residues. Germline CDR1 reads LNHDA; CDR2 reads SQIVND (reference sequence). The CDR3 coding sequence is TGTGCCAGTATGGGACTGGGGAGCTCCTATAATTCACCCCTCCACTTT. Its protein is CASMGLGSSYNSPLHF.

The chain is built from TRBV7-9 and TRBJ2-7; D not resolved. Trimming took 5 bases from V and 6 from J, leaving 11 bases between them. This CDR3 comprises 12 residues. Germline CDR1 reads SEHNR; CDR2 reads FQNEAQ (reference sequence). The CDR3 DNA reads TGTGCCAGCAGCCCTGGCTCGGGCGAGCAGTACTTC. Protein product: CASSPGSGEQYF.

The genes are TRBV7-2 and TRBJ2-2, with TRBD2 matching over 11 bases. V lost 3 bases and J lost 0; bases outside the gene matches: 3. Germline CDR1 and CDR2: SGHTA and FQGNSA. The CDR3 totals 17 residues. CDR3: CASSFLAGGPNTGELFF. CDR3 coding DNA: TGTGCCAGCAGCTTCCTAGCGGGGGGACCGAACACCGGGGAGCTGTTTTTT.

Here the CDR3 DNA reads TGTGCCAGCAGATCATCGCGGGGGGCCTACAATGAGCAGTTCTTC. Translation: CASRSSRGAYNEQFF. The chain is built from TRBV5-6 and TRBJ2-1; 8 positions match TRBD2. Germline loops: CDR1 SGHDT, CDR2 YYEEEE. The CDR3 has 15 residues. V lost 5 bases, J lost 2 bases, and 6 bases stayed unmatched.

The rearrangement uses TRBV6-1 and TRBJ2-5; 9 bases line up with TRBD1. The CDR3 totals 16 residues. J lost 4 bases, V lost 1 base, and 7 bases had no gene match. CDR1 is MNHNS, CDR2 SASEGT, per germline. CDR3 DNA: TGTGCCAGCAGTGAAGTCCCGGGACAGGGAGGAGAGACCCAGTACTTC. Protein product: CASSEVPGQGGETQYF.

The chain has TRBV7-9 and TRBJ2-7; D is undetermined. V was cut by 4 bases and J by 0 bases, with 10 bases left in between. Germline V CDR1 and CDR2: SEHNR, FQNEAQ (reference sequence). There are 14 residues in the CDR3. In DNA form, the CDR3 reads TGTGCCAGCAGCTCCGAGGTTTACTCCTACGAGCAGTACTTC. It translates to CASSSEVYSYEQYF.

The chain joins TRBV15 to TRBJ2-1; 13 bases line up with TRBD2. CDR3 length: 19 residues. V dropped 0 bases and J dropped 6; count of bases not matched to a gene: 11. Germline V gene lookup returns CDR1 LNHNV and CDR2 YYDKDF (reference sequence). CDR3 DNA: TGTGCCACCAGCAGAGAAATAACTAGCGGGAGGGACTCCCTCAATGAGCAGTTCTTC. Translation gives CATSREITSGRDSLNEQFF.

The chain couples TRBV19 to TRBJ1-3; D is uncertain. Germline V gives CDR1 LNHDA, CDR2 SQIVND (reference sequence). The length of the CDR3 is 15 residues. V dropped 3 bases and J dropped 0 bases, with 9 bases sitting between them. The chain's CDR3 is CASSMETVSGNTIYF. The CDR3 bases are TGTGCCAGTAGTATGGAGACGGTCTCTGGAAACACCATATATTTT.

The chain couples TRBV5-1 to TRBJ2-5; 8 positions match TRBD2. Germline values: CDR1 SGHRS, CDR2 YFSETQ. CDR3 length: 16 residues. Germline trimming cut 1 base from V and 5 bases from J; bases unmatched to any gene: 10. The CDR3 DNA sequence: TGCGCCAGCAGCTTGACCCCCGGGGGGGGAGGGGAGACCCAGTACTTC. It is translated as CASSLTPGGGGETQYF.

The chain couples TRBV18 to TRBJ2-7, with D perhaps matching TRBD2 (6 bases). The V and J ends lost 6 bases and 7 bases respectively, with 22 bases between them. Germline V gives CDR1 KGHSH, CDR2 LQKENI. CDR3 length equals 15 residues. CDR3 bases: TGTGCCAGCTCCCGTGGGACGGGGGTTTTCGGGGAGCAGTACTTC. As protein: CASSRGTGVFGEQYF. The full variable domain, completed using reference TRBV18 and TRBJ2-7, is NAGVMQNPRHLVRRRGQEARLRCSPMKGHSHVYWYRQLPEEGLKFMVYLQKENIIDESGMPKERFSAEFPKEGPSILRIQQVVRGDSAAYFCASSRGTGVFGEQYFGPGTRLTVT.

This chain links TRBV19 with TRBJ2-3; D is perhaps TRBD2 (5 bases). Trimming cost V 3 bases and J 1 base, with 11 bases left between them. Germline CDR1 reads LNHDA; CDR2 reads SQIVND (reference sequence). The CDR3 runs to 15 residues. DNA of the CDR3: TGTGCCAGTAGTATTAGGTTCGGGGGCACAGATACGCAGTATTTT. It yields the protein CASSIRFGGTDTQYF.

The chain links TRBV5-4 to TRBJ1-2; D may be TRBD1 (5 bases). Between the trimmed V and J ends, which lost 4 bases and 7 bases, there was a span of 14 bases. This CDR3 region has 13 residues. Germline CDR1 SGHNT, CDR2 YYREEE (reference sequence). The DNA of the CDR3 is TGTGCCAGCAGCCTGACCGGGGGGAGTGGCTACACCTTC. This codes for CASSLTGGSGYTF.

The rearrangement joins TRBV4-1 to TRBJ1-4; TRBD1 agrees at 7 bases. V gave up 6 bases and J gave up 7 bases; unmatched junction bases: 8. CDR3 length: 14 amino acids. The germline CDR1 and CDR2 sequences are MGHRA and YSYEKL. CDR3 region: CASRQRGRAEKLFF. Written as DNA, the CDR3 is TGCGCCAGCAGACAAAGGGGGCGGGCTGAAAAACTGTTTTTT.

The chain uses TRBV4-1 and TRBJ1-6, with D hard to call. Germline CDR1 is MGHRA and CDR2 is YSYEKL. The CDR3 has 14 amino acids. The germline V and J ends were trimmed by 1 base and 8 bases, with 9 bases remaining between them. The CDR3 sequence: CASSQVIRDSPLHF. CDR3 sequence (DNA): TGCGCCAGCAGCCAAGTTATACGGGATTCACCCCTCCACTTT.

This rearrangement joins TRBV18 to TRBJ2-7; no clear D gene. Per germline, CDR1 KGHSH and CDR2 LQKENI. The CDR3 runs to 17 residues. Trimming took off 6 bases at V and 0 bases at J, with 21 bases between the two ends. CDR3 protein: CASSNQPPSPSSYEQYF. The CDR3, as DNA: TGTGCCAGCTCGAACCAGCCGCCGTCTCCTAGCTCCTACGAGCAGTACTTC.

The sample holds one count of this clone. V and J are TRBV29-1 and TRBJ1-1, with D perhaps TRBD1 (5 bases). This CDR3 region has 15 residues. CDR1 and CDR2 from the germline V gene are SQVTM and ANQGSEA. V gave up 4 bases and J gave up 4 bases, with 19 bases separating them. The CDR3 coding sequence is TGCAGCGTTGCCCTTGGCGCAGGGTCCGGCACTGAAGCTTTCTTT. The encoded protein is CSVALGAGSGTEAFF. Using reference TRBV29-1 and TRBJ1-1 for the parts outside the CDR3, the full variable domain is SAVISQKPSRDICQRGTSLTIQCQVDSQVTMMFWYRQQPGQSLTLIATANQGSEATYESGFVIDKFPISRPNLTFSTLTVSNMSPEDSSIYLCSVALGAGSGTEAFFGQGTRLTVV.

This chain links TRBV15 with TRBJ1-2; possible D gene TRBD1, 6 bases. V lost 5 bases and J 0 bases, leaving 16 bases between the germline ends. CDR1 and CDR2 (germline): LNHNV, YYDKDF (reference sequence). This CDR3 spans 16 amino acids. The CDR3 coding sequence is TGTGCCACCAGCGGCCCTTACAGGGTCTCTAACTATGGCTACACCTTC. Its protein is CATSGPYRVSNYGYTF. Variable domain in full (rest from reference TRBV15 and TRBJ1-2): DAMVIQNPRYQVTQFGKPVTLSCSQTLNHNVMYWYQQKSSQAPKLLFHYYDKDFNNEADTPDNFQSRRPNTSFCFLDIRSPGLGDTAMYLCATSGPYRVSNYGYTFGSGTRLTVV.

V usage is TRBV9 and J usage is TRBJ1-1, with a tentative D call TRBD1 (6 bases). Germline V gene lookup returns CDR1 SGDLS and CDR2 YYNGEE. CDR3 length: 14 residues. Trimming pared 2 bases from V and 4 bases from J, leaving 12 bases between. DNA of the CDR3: TGTGCCAGCAGCGTTGCCAGGGGAAGCACTGAAGCTTTCTTT. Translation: CASSVARGSTEAFF.

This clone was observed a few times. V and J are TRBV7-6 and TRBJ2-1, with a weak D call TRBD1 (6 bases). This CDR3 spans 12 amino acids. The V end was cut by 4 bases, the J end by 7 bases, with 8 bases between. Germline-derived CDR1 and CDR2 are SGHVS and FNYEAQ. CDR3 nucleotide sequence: TGTGCCAGCAGCTCCACAGGGAATGAGCAGTTCTTC. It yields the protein CASSSTGNEQFF.

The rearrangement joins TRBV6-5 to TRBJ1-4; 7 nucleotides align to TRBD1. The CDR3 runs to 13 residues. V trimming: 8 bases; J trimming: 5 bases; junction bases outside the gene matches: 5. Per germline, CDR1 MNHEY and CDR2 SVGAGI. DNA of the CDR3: TGTGCCAGCGAGGCAGGGGGAAATGAAAAACTGTTTTTT. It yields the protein CASEAGGNEKLFF.